What follows describes a single TCR beta chain. The data stem from a study of T cells expressing NK-cell markers. Whole-study context: Source material for TCR beta repertoires consisted of sorted CD3+CD56+NKG2C+, CD3+CD56+NKG2C- and CD3+CD56-NKG2C+ T cells.

The CDR3 contains 12 residues. Per the germline V gene, CDR1 is GTSNPN and CDR2 is SVGIG (reference sequence). Reanalyzing the 5' RACE reads, TCRdb keeps one entry per CDR3 protein, without DNA. Its table lists under 600,000 distinct CDR3 sequences. The TCR comes from a woman in her forties or fifties in good health. The genes are TRBV30 and TRBJ1-6. The sequenced sample was blood T cells: a sorted CD56 or NKG2C T cell subset, CD4+ or CD8+ T cells, or bulk PBMC T cells (not recorded which). CDR3 protein: CAWSRTVSPLHF.